This T cell receptor (beta chain) was identified during a study of vaccination effects on CD4 cells after COVID-19. Across the whole study: Researchers obtained post-vaccine samples at a median of 72 days past the second dose.

The protocol was immunoSEQ multiplex PCR, while the TCRdb copy is restricted to in-frame clones and leaves out a portion. The table records 25,000 to 35,000 clones, approximately 71% of them present only once. CDR3 length: 14 residues. Germline V CDR1 and CDR2: SNHLY, FYNNEI. V was pared by 4 bases and J by 0 bases, with 7 bases between. ViraFEST used viral peptide pools to expand antigen-specific CD4+ T cells before sequencing. Following culture for 9 to 11 days, CD4+ T cells were isolated. Participants got two doses of BNT162b2 or mRNA-1273 vaccine. All vaccine recipients tested negative for nucleocapsid antibodies and had never contracted SARS-CoV-2 infection. Comment on this clone: As yet, its antigen is unknown.

The starting material was CD4+ T cells from PBMCs cultured with HCoV-NL63 spike peptides, obtained after COVID-19 vaccination. This rearrangement joins TRBV2 to TRBJ2-1; no clear D gene. The sequence was obtained from a human donor who received a COVID-19 vaccine. The chain's CDR3 is CASSVQSSYNEQFF. The CDR3 nucleotides are TGTGCCAGCAGTGTACAAAGCTCCTACAATGAGCAGTTCTTC. Combining the CDR3 with reference TRBV2 and TRBJ2-1 gives the whole variable domain EPEVTQTPSHQVTQMGQEVILRCVPISNHLYFYWYRQILGQKVEFLVSFYNNEISEKSEIFDDQFSVERPDGSNFTLKIRSTKLEDSAMYFCASSVQSSYNEQFFGPGTRLTVL.